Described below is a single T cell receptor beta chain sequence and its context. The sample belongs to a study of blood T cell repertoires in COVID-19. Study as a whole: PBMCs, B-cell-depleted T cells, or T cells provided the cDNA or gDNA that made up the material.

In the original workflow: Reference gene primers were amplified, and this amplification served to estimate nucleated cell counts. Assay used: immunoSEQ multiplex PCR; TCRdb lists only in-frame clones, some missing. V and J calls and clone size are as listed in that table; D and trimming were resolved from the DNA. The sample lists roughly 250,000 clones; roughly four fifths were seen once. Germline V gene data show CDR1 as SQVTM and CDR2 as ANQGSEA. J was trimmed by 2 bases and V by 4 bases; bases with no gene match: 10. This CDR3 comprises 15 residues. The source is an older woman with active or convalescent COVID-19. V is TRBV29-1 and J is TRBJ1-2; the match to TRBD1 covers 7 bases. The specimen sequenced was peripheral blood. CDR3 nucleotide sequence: TGCAGCGTTGTATTCCGGACAGGCGGAAACTATGGCTACACCTTC. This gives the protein CSVVFRTGGNYGYTF. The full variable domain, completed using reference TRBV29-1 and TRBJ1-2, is SAVISQKPSRDICQRGTSLTIQCQVDSQVTMMFWYRQQPGQSLTLIATANQGSEATYESGFVIDKFPISRPNLTFSTLTVSNMSPEDSSIYLCSVVFRTGGNYGYTFGSGTRLTVV.